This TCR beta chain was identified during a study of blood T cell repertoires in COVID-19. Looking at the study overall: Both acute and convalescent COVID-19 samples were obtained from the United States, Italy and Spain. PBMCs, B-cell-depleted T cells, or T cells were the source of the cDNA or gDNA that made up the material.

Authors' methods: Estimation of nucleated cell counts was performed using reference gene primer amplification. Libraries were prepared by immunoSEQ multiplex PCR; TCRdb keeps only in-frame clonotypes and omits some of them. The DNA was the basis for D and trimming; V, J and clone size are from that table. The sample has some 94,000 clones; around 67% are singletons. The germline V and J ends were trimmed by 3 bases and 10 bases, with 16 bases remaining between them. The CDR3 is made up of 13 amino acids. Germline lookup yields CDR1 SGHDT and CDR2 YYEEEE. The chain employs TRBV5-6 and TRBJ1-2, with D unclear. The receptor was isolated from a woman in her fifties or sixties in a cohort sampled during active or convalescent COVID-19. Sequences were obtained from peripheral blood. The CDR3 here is CASSSGPLGDYTF. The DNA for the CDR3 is TGTGCCAGCAGCTCCGGTCCCCTCGGTGACTACACCTTC.